What follows is one T cell receptor (beta chain) and its context. The sample belongs to a study of control samples from healthy donors and cancer patients. Sequencing used immunoSEQ multiplex PCR; TCRdb keeps in-frame clones, though not all of them. The table lists fewer than 85,000 clones, approximately 90% of them singletons. Germline values: CDR1 SGHAT, CDR2 FQNNGV. Trimming shortened V by 5 bases and J by 8 bases, and 18 bases separated the two germline ends. This CDR3 is 14 amino acids long. This sequence was found in a man aged 45-60 years in good health. The chain uses TRBV11-2 and TRBJ2-5; D possibly uses TRBD1 or TRBD2 (5 bases each). Sequencing used blood. The CDR3 spells CASSPYHGDGTQYF. For the CDR3, the DNA is TGTGCCAGCAGCCCCTATCACGGGGACGGAACCCAGTACTTC.